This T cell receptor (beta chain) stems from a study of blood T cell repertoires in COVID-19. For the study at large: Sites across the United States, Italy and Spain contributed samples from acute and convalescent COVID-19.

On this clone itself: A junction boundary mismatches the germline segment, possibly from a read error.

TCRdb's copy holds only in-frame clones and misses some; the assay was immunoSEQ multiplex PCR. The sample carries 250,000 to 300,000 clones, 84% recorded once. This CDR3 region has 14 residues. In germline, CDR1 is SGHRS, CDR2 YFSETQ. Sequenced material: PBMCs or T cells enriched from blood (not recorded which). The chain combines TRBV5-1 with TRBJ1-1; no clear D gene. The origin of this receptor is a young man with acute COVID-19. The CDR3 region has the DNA TGTGCCAGCAGCTTAAGAACAAAGAACACTGAAGCTTTCTTT. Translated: CASSLRTKNTEAFF.